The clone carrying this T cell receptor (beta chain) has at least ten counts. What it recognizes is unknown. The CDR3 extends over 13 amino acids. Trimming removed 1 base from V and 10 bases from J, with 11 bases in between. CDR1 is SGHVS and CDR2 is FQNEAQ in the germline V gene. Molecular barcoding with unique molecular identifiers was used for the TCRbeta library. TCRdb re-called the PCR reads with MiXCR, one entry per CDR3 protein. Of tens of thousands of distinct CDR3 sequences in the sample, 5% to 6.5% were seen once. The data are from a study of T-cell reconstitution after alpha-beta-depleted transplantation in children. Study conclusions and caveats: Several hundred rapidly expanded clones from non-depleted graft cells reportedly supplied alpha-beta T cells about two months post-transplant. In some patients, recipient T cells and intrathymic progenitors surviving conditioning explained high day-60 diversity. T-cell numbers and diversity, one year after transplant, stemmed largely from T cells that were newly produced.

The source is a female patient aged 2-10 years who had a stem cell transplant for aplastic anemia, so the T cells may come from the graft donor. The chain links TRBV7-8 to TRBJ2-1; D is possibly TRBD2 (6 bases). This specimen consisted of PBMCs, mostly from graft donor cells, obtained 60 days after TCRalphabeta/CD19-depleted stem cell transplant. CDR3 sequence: CASSLGLVSEQFF. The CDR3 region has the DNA TGTGCCAGCAGCTTAGGACTAGTAAGCGAGCAGTTCTTC.